What follows is one T cell receptor (beta chain) and its context. The antigen it recognizes is unknown. No per-base quality is available; no much larger clone lies one base away. TCRbeta-specific cDNA was reverse-transcribed from roughly 500 ng total RNA using a constant-region primer and ProtoScript II reverse transcriptase. Construction of the TCRbeta libraries relied on three nested rounds of multiplex PCR, following a slightly modified ARM-PCR procedure. Sample barcodes and Illumina adapters were added in a final 25-cycle PCR with Deep VentR polymerase. Before sequencing, amplicons of 200-500 bp were gel-purified using a QIAquick gel extraction kit. The TCRbeta amplicons were sequenced with 250-bp paired-end reads on an Illumina HiSeq 2500. Per the source publication's procedure: Reads were quality-trimmed with Trimmomatic v0.33, and paired reads were merged with FLASH v1.2.11 to recover full CDR3 sequences. V, D and J germline segments were assigned to the rearranged TCRbeta sequences by MiGEC v1.2.1b. Clonotype statistics, along with Shannon-Wiener diversity indices, were calculated using VDJtools v1.0.0. Except for diversity analysis, only the 250 most abundant clonotypes of each sample were used in subsequent analyses to reduce sampling bias. TCRdb's own reprocessing of the public reads used fastp at Q25 and MiXCR and kept productive beta chains. Records with the same CDR3 protein are collapsed into one entry carrying the most frequent genes and DNA. These V and J calls originate from TCRdb's pipeline instead of the authors' own analysis. This sample gives tens of thousands of distinct CDR3 sequences in total; roughly 73% of them show up just once. More than 30% of the sample is held by the ten biggest clonotypes.

The data stem from a study of tumor-infiltrating lymphocytes in primary liver carcinoma (dated by TCRdb to 2016 to 2017). About the full investigation: The five patients, three men and two women aged 30 to 69 years, had hepatocellular carcinoma (four) or combined HCC and intrahepatic cholangiocarcinoma (one). The five patients had tumors of stage T1-T3 N0M0, with maximum diameters ranging from 4.2 to 10 cm. Each sample produced about 3.5 to 7.13 million productive TCRbeta reads, and read depth showed no significant difference between tissue types. High reproducibility was observed for the technical replicate repertoires, with mean shared-clone rates approximately 0.9 and correlation coefficients above 0.95. For each liver tumor, the study sampled five regions along with adjacent normal tissue and blood, and applied TCRbeta repertoire sequencing, expression microarrays and whole-exome sequencing. A total of roughly 35 specimens from 5 patients, comprising 25 or so tumor regions, 5 adjacent noncancerous liver tissues and 5 peripheral blood samples, were covered by TCRbeta repertoire sequencing.

General conclusions and limits of the study: Compared with blood, tumors had a significantly larger share of the repertoire taken up by the top 250 clones (p = 0.039). With just four to six patients in the study, the authors point out that the findings should be validated in a larger study. Repertoire overlap was found to be higher between tumor regions (mean roughly 35%) than between tumor-adjacent (approximately 17%) or tumor-blood (around 15%) pairs, consistent with antigen-driven expansion. Because only the TCR beta chain was sequenced and unpaired alpha chains were not captured, true repertoire diversity is likely underestimated. Since the samples were bulk and unsorted, there was no way to compare CD4+ and CD8+ T cell repertoires.

Total RNA and DNA were co-extracted from about 19-30 mg of bulk tissue with the AllPrep DNA/RNA mini kit, without cell sorting. Surgical resection was performed in China between November 2015 and early 2016 on about five patients with histopathologically diagnosed primary liver carcinoma. Chronic HBV infection was present in the patients, and the patients were treatment-naive at sampling. Fresh tumor and adjacent tissue pieces were bisected, with one half stored in RNAlater at -80 degrees C and the other half sent for histology. This TCR derives from a man aged 35 to 55 with primary liver carcinoma and hepatitis B virus infection. The sample comprised tumor-adjacent normal liver tissue.

The base sequence is TGCGGAGTCCGGACGGGGGGCGGGGATACGCAGTATTTT. Translation gives CGVRTGGGDTQYF. The V gene is TRBV29-1 and the J gene is TRBJ2-3; D gene: possibly TRBD2, on 7 matching bases. The CDR3 holds 13 amino acids from the cysteine to the phenylalanine. The sequence is cut down to CDR3 DNA, 39 bases in frame from base 1. Per the germline V gene, SQVTM is the CDR1 and ANQGSEA is the CDR2.